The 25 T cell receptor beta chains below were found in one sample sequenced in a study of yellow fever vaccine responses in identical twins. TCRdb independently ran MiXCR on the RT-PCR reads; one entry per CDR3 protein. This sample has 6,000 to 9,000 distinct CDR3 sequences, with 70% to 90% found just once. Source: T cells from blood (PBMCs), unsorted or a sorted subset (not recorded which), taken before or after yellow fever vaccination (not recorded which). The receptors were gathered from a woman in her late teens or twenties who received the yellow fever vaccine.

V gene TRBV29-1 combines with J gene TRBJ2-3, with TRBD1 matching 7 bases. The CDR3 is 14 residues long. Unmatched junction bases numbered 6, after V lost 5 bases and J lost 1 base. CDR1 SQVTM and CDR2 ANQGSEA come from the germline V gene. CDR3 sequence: CSVSRQGGTDTQYF. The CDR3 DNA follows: TGCAGCGTTTCGAGACAGGGCGGCACAGATACGCAGTATTTT.

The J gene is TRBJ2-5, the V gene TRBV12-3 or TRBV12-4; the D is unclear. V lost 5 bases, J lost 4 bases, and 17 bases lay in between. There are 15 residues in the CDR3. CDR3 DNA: TGTGCCAGCAGTCCCCAAGGTTGGGGTCTAGAGACCCAGTACTTC. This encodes CASSPQGWGLETQYF.

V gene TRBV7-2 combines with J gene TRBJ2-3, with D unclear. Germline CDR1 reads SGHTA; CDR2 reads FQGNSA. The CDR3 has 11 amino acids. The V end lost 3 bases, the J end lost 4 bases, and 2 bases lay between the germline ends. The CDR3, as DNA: TGTGCCAGCAGCTTCGCAGATACGCAGTATTTT. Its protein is CASSFADTQYF.

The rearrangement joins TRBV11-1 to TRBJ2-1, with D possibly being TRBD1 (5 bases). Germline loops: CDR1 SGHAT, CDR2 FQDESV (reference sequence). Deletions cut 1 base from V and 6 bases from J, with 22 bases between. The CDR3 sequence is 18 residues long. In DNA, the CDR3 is TGTGCCAGCAGCTTAGTGGGGCGGCGGTATGAAAAGGCCAATGAGCAGTTCTTC. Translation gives CASSLVGRRYEKANEQFF. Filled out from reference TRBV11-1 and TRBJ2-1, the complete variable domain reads EAEVAQSPRYKITEKSQAVAFWCDPISGHATLYWYRQILGQGPELLVQFQDESVVDDSQLPKDRFSAERLKGVDSTLKIQPAELGDSAMYLCASSLVGRRYEKANEQFFGPGTRLTVL.

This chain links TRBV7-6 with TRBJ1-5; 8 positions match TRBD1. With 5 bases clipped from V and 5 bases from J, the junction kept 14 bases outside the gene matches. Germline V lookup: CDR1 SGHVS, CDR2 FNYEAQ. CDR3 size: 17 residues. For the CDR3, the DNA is TGTGCCAGCAGCCCAGGACAGGGCCACCTCTTGGATCAGCCCCAGCATTTT. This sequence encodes CASSPGQGHLLDQPQHF.

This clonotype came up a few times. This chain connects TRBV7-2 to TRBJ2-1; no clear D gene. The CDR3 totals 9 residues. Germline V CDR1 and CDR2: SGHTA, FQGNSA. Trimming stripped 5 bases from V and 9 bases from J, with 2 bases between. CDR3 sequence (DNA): TGTGCCAGCAGCCCTGAGCAGTTCTTC. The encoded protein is CASSPEQFF. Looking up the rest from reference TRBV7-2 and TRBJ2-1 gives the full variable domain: GAGVSQSPSNKVTEKGKDVELRCDPISGHTALYWYRQSLGQGLEFLIYFQGNSAPDKSGLPSDRFSAERTGGSVSTLTIQRTQQEDSAVYLCASSPEQFFGPGTRLTVL.

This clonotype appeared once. The CDR3 coding sequence is TGTGCCAGCAGCGCATACAGAGGGGCGGCAGATACGCAGTATTTT. Protein: CASSAYRGAADTQYF. This chain connects TRBV14 to TRBJ2-3; D may be TRBD1 or TRBD2 (5 bases each). Trimming shortened V by 5 bases and J by 4 bases, and 16 bases separated the two germline ends. Germline V lookup: CDR1 SGHDN, CDR2 FVKESK. This CDR3 is built from 15 residues.

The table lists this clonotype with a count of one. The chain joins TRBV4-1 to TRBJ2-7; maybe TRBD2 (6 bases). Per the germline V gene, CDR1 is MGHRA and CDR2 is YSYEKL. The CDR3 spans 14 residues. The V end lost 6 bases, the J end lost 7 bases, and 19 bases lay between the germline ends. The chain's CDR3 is CASSQWGGVYEQYF. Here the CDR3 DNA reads TGCGCCAGCAGTCAGTGGGGCGGGGTGTATGAGCAGTACTTC.

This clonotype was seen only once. The chain's CDR3 is CASSLGWTSGNDEQFF. The CDR3 bases are TGTGCCAGCAGCTTAGGGTGGACTAGCGGGAACGATGAGCAGTTCTTC. The gene calls are TRBV11-2 and TRBJ2-1, with 12 nucleotides matching TRBD2. The V gene's germline CDR1 is SGHAT and CDR2 FQNNGV. Germline trimming cut 1 base from V and 8 bases from J; bases unmatched to any gene: 6. The CDR3 is 16 amino acids. Complete variable domain (other parts from reference TRBV11-2 and TRBJ2-1): EAGVAQSPRYKIIEKRQSVAFWCNPISGHATLYWYQQILGQGPKLLIQFQNNGVVDDSQLPKDRFSAERLKGVDSTLKIQPAKLEDSAVYLCASSLGWTSGNDEQFFGPGTRLTVL.

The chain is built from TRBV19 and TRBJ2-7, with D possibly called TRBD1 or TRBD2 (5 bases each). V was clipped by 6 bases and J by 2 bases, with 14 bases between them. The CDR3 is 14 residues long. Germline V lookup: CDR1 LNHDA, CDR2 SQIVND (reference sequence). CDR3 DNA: TGTGCCAGTAGGGCATGGGACCGAGCCTACGAGCAGTACTTC. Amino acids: CASRAWDRAYEQYF.

CDR3 amino acids: CASSSPKQTQYF. The CDR3 DNA reads TGTGCCAGCAGCTCCCCTAAGCAGACCCAGTACTTC. This chain uses TRBV9 with TRBJ2-5; D unresolved. The CDR3 runs 12 residues. V dropped 4 bases and J dropped 6 bases, with 10 bases sitting between them. CDR1 and CDR2 from the germline V gene are SGDLS and YYNGEE.

For the CDR3, the DNA is TGTGCCAGCAGGGCGGACAGGGTGAACACTGAAGCTTTCTTT. Amino acids: CASRADRVNTEAFF. The chain combines TRBV11-2 with TRBJ1-1; TRBD1 aligns across 8 bases. The CDR3 has 14 residues. CDR1 is SGHAT and CDR2 is FQNNGV in the germline V gene. Trimming at V came to 6 bases and at J to 0 bases, leaving 3 bases not matched to a gene. The full variable domain, its missing parts supplied by reference TRBV11-2 and TRBJ1-1, is EAGVAQSPRYKIIEKRQSVAFWCNPISGHATLYWYQQILGQGPKLLIQFQNNGVVDDSQLPKDRFSAERLKGVDSTLKIQPAKLEDSAVYLCASRADRVNTEAFFGQGTRLTVV.

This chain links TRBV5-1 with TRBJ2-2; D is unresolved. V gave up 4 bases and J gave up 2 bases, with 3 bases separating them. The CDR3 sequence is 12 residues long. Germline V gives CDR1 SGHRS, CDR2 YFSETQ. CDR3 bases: TGCGCCAGCAGCGATAACACCGGGGAGCTGTTTTTT. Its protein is CASSDNTGELFF.

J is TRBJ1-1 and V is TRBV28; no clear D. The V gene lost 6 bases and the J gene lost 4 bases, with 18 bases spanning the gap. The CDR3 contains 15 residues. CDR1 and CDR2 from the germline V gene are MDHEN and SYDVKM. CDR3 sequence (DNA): TGTGCCAGCAGCCTACCAGGCGGGAGAGGCACTGAAGCTTTCTTT. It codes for CASSLPGGRGTEAFF.

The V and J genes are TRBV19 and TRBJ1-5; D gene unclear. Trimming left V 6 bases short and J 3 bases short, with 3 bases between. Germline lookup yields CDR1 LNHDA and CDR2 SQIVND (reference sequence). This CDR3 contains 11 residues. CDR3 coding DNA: TGTGCCAGTAGCCACAATCAGCCCCAGCATTTT. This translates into CASSHNQPQHF.

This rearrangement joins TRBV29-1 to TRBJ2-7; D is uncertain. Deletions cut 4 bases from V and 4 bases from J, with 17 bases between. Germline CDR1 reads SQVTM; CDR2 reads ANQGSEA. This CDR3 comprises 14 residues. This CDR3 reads CSVGIPGRNYEQYF. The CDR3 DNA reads TGCAGCGTTGGGATCCCCGGCAGAAATTACGAGCAGTACTTC.

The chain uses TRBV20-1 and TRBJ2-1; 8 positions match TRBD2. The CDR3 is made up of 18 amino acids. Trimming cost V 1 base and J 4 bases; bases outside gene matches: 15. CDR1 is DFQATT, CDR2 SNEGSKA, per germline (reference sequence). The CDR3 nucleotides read TGCAGTGCTAGAGGCTTGGGACTAGGTTCGTTGTTTTACAATGAGCAGTTCTTC. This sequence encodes CSARGLGLGSLFYNEQFF.

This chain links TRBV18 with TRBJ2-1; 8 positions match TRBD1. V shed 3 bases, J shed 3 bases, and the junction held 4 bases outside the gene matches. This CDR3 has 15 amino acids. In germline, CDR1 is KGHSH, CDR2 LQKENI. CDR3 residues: CASSPQGAGYNEQFF. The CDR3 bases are TGTGCCAGCTCACCGCAGGGGGCGGGCTACAATGAGCAGTTCTTC. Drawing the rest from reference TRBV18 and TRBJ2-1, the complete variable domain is NAGVMQNPRHLVRRRGQEARLRCSPMKGHSHVYWYRQLPEEGLKFMVYLQKENIIDESGMPKERFSAEFPKEGPSILRIQQVVRGDSAAYFCASSPQGAGYNEQFFGPGTRLTVL.

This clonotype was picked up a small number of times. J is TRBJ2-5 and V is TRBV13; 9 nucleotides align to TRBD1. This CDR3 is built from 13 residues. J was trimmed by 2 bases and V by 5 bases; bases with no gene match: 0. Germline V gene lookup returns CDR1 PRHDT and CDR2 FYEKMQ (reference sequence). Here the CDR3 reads CASSGQGQETQYF. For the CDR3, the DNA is TGTGCCAGCAGCGGACAGGGGCAAGAGACCCAGTACTTC.

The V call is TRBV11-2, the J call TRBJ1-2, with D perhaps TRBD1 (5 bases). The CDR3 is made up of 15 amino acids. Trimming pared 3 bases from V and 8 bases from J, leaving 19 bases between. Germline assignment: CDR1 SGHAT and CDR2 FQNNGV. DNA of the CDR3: TGTGCCAGCAGCTTTCTTCCGGGACGAAAAGTAGGCTACACCTTC. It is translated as CASSFLPGRKVGYTF. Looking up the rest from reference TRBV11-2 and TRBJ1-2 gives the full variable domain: EAGVAQSPRYKIIEKRQSVAFWCNPISGHATLYWYQQILGQGPKLLIQFQNNGVVDDSQLPKDRFSAERLKGVDSTLKIQPAKLEDSAVYLCASSFLPGRKVGYTFGSGTRLTVV.

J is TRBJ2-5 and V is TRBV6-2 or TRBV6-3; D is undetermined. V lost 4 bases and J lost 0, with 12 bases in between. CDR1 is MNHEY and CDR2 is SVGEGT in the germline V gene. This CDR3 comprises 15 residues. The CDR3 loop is CASSSGSTYQETQYF. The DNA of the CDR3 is TGTGCCAGCAGTTCCGGCTCTACTTACCAAGAGACCCAGTACTTC.

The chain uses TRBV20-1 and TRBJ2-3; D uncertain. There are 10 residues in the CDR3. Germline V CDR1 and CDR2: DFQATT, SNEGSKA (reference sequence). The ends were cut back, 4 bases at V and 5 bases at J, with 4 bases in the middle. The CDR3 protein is CSANEDTQYF. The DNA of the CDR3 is TGCAGTGCTAACGAAGATACGCAGTATTTT.

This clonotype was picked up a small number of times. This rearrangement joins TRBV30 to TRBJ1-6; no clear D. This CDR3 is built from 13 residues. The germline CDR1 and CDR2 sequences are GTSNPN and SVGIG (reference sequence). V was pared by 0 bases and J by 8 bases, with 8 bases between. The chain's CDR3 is CAWSVQIDSPLHF. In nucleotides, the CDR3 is TGTGCCTGGAGTGTACAAATCGATTCACCCCTCCACTTT.

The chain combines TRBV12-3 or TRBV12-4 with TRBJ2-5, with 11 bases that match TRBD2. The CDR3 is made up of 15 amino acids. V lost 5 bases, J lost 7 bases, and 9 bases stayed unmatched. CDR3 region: CASSPTSGIGGTQYF. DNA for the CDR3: TGTGCCAGCAGTCCGACTAGCGGGATTGGAGGGACCCAGTACTTC.

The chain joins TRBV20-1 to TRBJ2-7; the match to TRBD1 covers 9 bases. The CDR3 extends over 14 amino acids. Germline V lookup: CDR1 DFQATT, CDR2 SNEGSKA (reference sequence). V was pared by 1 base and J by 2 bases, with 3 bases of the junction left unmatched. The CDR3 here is CSARATGGPYEQYF. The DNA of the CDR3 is TGCAGTGCTAGAGCGACAGGGGGTCCCTACGAGCAGTACTTC.